These 18 T cell receptor beta chains came from one sample sequenced in a study of cytomegalovirus exposure and HLA in healthy donors. The primer mix had 60 Vbeta and 13 Jbeta primers. Profiled with immunoSEQ multiplex PCR; TCRdb holds only in-frame clones, not every one. This sample has 100,000 to 150,000 clones, with around 78% found just once. Sequencing was done on a sample of PBMCs. These receptors originate from a woman aged 18-29 years in good health and CMV-seronegative.

The chain has TRBV5-4 and TRBJ2-7, with 7 bases aligning to TRBD1. Germline V lookup: CDR1 SGHNT, CDR2 YYREEE (reference sequence). This CDR3 contains 16 residues. V gave up 7 bases and J gave up 0 bases; unmatched junction bases: 13. The CDR3 DNA reads as TGTGCCAGCCGGCCCGGCGCAGGGACAGTCTCCTACGAGCAGTACTTC. It translates to CASRPGAGTVSYEQYF. Combining the CDR3 with reference TRBV5-4 and TRBJ2-7 gives the whole variable domain ETGVTQSPTHLIKTRGQQVTLRCSSQSGHNTVSWYQQALGQGPQFIFQYYREEENGRGNFPPRFSGLQFPNYSSELNVNALELDDSALYLCASRPGAGTVSYEQYFGPGTRLTVT.

The chain joins TRBV5-4 to TRBJ2-7; TRBD2 agrees at 7 bases. The CDR3 consists of 17 residues. Per germline, CDR1 SGHNT and CDR2 YYREEE (reference sequence). The V gene end was trimmed by 0 bases and the J gene end by 2 bases; junction bases not matched to a gene: 11. CDR3 sequence: CASSLAYGGSAPYEQYF. In DNA, the CDR3 is TGTGCCAGCAGCTTGGCGTATGGCGGGAGCGCTCCCTACGAGCAGTACTTC.

The chain carries TRBV7-8 and TRBJ2-7; 13 bases are shared with TRBD2. The CDR3 length is 16 residues. V was pared by 1 base and J by 2 bases, with 2 bases of the junction left unmatched. CDR1 is SGHVS, CDR2 FQNEAQ, per germline. The CDR3 loop is CASSLGGLAGAYEQYF. The CDR3 region has the DNA TGTGCCAGCAGCTTAGGAGGACTAGCGGGAGCCTACGAGCAGTACTTC.

This chain links TRBV11-2 with TRBJ1-2; D is ambiguous. The CDR3 is made up of 17 amino acids. Trimming stripped 4 bases from V and 8 bases from J, with 26 bases between. The germline gives CDR1 SGHAT, CDR2 FQNNGV. Here the CDR3 reads CASSYFRAGRVRIGYTF. The CDR3 region has the DNA TGTGCCAGCAGCTATTTTCGCGCGGGGAGGGTACGAATCGGCTACACCTTC. The full variable domain, completed using reference TRBV11-2 and TRBJ1-2, is EAGVAQSPRYKIIEKRQSVAFWCNPISGHATLYWYQQILGQGPKLLIQFQNNGVVDDSQLPKDRFSAERLKGVDSTLKIQPAKLEDSAVYLCASSYFRAGRVRIGYTFGSGTRLTVV.

The chain uses TRBV19 and TRBJ2-7, with TRBD2 as a possible D gene (5 bases). The length of the CDR3 is 15 residues. V was cut by 5 bases and J by 5 bases, with 19 bases left in between. Germline CDR1 and CDR2: LNHDA and SQIVND (reference sequence). For the CDR3, the DNA is TGTGCCAGTAGTCGAAGCGGTTCCCCCTTGGACGAGCAGTACTTC. This gives the protein CASSRSGSPLDEQYF. The whole variable domain, remainder taken from reference TRBV19 and TRBJ2-7, is DGGITQSPKYLFRKEGQNVTLSCEQNLNHDAMYWYRQDPGQGLRLIYYSQIVNDFQKGDIAEGYSVSREKKESFPLTVTSAQKNPTAFYLCASSRSGSPLDEQYFGPGTRLTVT.

J is TRBJ1-1 and V is TRBV14; D not certain. Germline V gene lookup returns CDR1 SGHDN and CDR2 FVKESK. The CDR3 covers 12 residues. V was clipped by 1 base and J by 8 bases, with 8 bases between them. The CDR3 bases are TGTGCCAGCAGCCAAGCCGGAGAAGAAGCTTTCTTT. Translation: CASSQAGEEAFF.

The V and J genes are TRBV7-9 and TRBJ1-2; 8 nucleotides align to TRBD1. Germline V gene lookup returns CDR1 SEHNR and CDR2 FQNEAQ (reference sequence). V lost 1 base, J lost 12 bases, and 7 bases stayed unmatched. The CDR3 is 13 amino acids. CDR3: CASSLGETGAHTF. In DNA, the CDR3 is TGTGCCAGCAGCTTAGGCGAGACAGGGGCTCACACCTTC.

The chain links TRBV5-4 to TRBJ2-1; 7 nucleotides line up with TRBD2. CDR1 is SGHNT, CDR2 YYREEE, per germline (reference sequence). Trimming at V came to 6 bases and at J to 9 bases, leaving 12 bases not matched to a gene. This CDR3 is built from 14 residues. CDR3 region: CASTVRPPGGEQFF. As DNA, the CDR3 is TGTGCCAGCACGGTTCGGCCACCGGGGGGTGAGCAGTTCTTC.

This CDR3 is CASSQGSLAGYEQYF. CDR3 in DNA: TGTGCCAGCAGCCAAGGGTCGCTAGCGGGCTACGAGCAGTACTTC. The chain employs TRBV14 and TRBJ2-7; 8 bases line up with TRBD2. The V gene end was trimmed by 1 base and the J gene end by 3 bases; junction bases not matched to a gene: 5. Germline lookup yields CDR1 SGHDN and CDR2 FVKESK. The CDR3 covers 15 residues.

V usage is TRBV10-3 and J usage is TRBJ2-1; D is possibly TRBD1 (7 bases). Between the trimmed V and J ends, which lost 8 bases and 8 bases, there was a span of 25 bases. The germline V gene has CDR1 ENHRY and CDR2 SYGVKD. The CDR3 loop spans 16 amino acids. DNA for the CDR3: TGTGCCATCCATCGAGGGGGCGGGATGCTCCCTGATGAGCAGTTCTTC. It specifies CAIHRGGGMLPDEQFF.

J is TRBJ2-2 and V is TRBV11-2; perhaps TRBD2 as D (5 bases). The CDR3 contains 16 residues. The ends were cut back, 1 base at V and 3 bases at J, with 12 bases in the middle. Germline CDR1 SGHAT, CDR2 FQNNGV. CDR3 protein: CASSLVLTGYTGELFF. Written as DNA, the CDR3 is TGTGCCAGCAGCTTAGTTCTTACGGGATACACCGGGGAGCTGTTTTTT.

The chain links TRBV6-5 to TRBJ1-1, with D unclear. V gave up 4 bases and J gave up 3 bases, with 12 bases separating them. This CDR3 has 14 residues. Germline assignment: CDR1 MNHEY and CDR2 SVGAGI. CDR3 sequence reads: CASSLHRGDTEAFF. DNA for the CDR3: TGTGCCAGCAGTTTACACCGAGGAGACACTGAAGCTTTCTTT.

J is TRBJ2-2 and V is TRBV30, with TRBD2 matching over 7 bases. The CDR3 extends over 12 amino acids. Germline V gene lookup returns CDR1 GTSNPN and CDR2 SVGIG (reference sequence). V trimming: 8 bases; J trimming: 3 bases; junction bases outside the gene matches: 3. The CDR3 loop is CAGGGYTGELFF. CDR3 in DNA: TGTGCCGGGGGGGGTTACACCGGGGAGCTGTTTTTT.

The chain uses TRBV9 and TRBJ2-7, with TRBD2 matching over 7 bases. CDR3 length equals 13 residues. The junction had 2 bases not matched to a gene; V was cut back by 4 bases and J by 1 base. Germline values: CDR1 SGDLS, CDR2 YYNGEE. CDR3 protein: CASSPGRSYEQYF. CDR3 DNA: TGTGCCAGCAGCCCCGGGAGGTCCTACGAGCAGTACTTC.

The DNA for the CDR3 is TGTGCCAGCAGCTTAGCACGGACAGGCGGAGGGGAGACCCAGTACTTC. Translation gives CASSLARTGGGETQYF. This chain links TRBV7-6 with TRBJ2-5, with D possibly TRBD1 on 7 matching bases. Trimming left V 0 bases short and J 5 bases short, with 16 bases between. The V gene's germline CDR1 is SGHVS and CDR2 FNYEAQ. The CDR3 extends over 16 amino acids.

The chain has TRBV5-1 and TRBJ2-3; 7 nucleotides agree with TRBD1. The germline V gene has CDR1 SGHRS and CDR2 YFSETQ. The V and J ends lost 0 bases and 2 bases, in that order; junction bases with no gene match: 9. There are 17 residues in the CDR3. Here the CDR3 reads CASSLAVGQPSTDTQYF. The CDR3 DNA reads as TGCGCCAGCAGCTTGGCCGTGGGACAGCCCTCCACAGATACGCAGTATTTT.

The rearrangement uses TRBV5-6 and TRBJ1-5; perhaps TRBD1 as D (5 bases). The CDR3 totals 13 residues. CDR1 SGHDT and CDR2 YYEEEE come from the germline V gene. V was shortened by 2 bases and J by 7 bases, with 10 bases between the two germline ends. The CDR3 loop reads CASSFDRRQPQHF. CDR3 nucleotide sequence: TGTGCCAGCAGCTTCGACAGACGACAGCCCCAGCATTTT.

The CDR3 DNA follows: TGTGCCAGCACAGAAATAGCGGGAGAAGTTTCTTTATACAATGAGCAGTTCTTC. As protein: CASTEIAGEVSLYNEQFF. The chain employs TRBV6-7 and TRBJ2-1; 9 bases line up with TRBD2. Being an ORF, TRBV6-7 has a function that is uncertain. This CDR3 has 18 amino acids. After removal of 7 bases from V and 4 bases from J, the junction contained 17 bases not matched to a gene.